Sequencing of this T cell receptor (beta chain) was carried out in a study of molecular identifiers for immune sequencing clone quantification. As to this clonotype: A read error may account for a junction end that differs from germline.

The CDR3 has 13 amino acids. Germline V gene lookup returns CDR1 SEHNR and CDR2 FQNEAQ (reference sequence). One entry per CDR3 protein results from TCRdb running MiXCR on the PCR reads. The sample lists more than 450,000 distinct CDR3 sequences; about 26% were seen once. What was sequenced was naive CD8+ T cells from blood, with Jurkat cell RNA spiked in. Subset described: FACS-sorted CD8+CD4-CCR7+CD45RA+ naive T cells. This TCR derives from a human donor in good health. Some libraries in this study had Jurkat cell RNA spiked in. This rearrangement joins TRBV7-9 to TRBJ2-7; weak D call: TRBD2 (6 bases). This CDR3 reads CASSSGPFGEQNF. In DNA form, the CDR3 reads TGTGCCAGCAGCAGCGGGCCATTTGGGGAGCAGAACTTC.